The 28 T cell receptor beta chains listed next were all sequenced from one sample in a study of human T cells and chemical hapten exposure. Unique molecular identifiers were affixed to discrete cDNA molecules within the library. MiXCR was run by TCRdb on the reads, yielding one entry per CDR3 protein. The data show about 120,000 distinct CDR3 sequences, less than 10% seen once. The authors extracted total RNA from unfractionated whole blood. The sample taken for sequencing was whole blood. The receptor source for this set is a human donor in good health. Some clones in this sample may be carry-over from other donors' samples.

For this clonotype: At one boundary the junction diverges from the germline segment, which might be a read error. The chain carries TRBV14 and TRBJ1-5; D perhaps matches TRBD1 (6 bases). This CDR3 has 9 residues. Germline CDR1 is SGHDN and CDR2 is FVKESK. As DNA, the CDR3 is TGTGCCAGCAGCCAAAAAGGGGGTTTT. Residues: CASSQKGGF.

This clonotype was detected a few times. The V and J genes are TRBV11-2 and TRBJ2-3; TRBD2 might be the D (6 bases). From germline, CDR1 is SGHAT and CDR2 FQNNGV. CDR3 size: 16 residues. V shed 5 bases and J shed 6 bases, with 21 bases lying between them. CDR3 nucleotide sequence: TGTGCCAGCAGCCCTGGGGCTAGCGTAGGGGAGGATACGCAGTATTTT. Its protein is CASSPGASVGEDTQYF.

This clonotype was counted between two and nine times. The chain uses TRBV6-6 and TRBJ2-7; 8 bases map to TRBD2. The CDR3 has 15 amino acids. V lost 7 bases, J lost 3 bases, and 11 bases stayed unmatched. Germline CDR1 and CDR2: MNHNY and SVGAGI (reference sequence). The CDR3: CASTSTLAGYYEQYF. Written as DNA, the CDR3 is TGTGCCAGCACCTCAACTTTAGCGGGATACTACGAGCAGTACTTC.

This clonotype has a handful of counts. V gene TRBV5-1 combines with J gene TRBJ2-1; D might be TRBD2 (6 bases). The germline gives CDR1 SGHRS, CDR2 YFSETQ. This CDR3 has 14 amino acids. V gave up 0 bases and J gave up 9 bases, with 13 bases separating them. The CDR3 region is CASSLVRVSGEQFF. CDR3 sequence (DNA): TGCGCCAGCAGCTTGGTTAGGGTTAGCGGTGAGCAGTTCTTC.

This clonotype was found a few times. V is TRBV2 and J is TRBJ2-5, with a tentative D call TRBD2 (5 bases). Trimming took off 2 bases at V and 4 bases at J, with 14 bases between the two ends. The V gene's germline CDR1 is SNHLY and CDR2 FYNNEI. This CDR3 contains 15 residues. The CDR3 protein is CASSETSLKGETQYF. For the CDR3, the DNA is TGTGCCAGCAGTGAAACTAGTTTAAAGGGAGAGACCCAGTACTTC.

J is TRBJ2-1 and V is TRBV24-1; maybe TRBD1 (5 bases). The CDR3 sequence is 13 residues long. Looked up from germline, CDR1 is KGHDR and CDR2 is SFDVKD. V gave up 9 bases and J gave up 1 base, with 9 bases separating them. DNA of the CDR3: TGTGCCACCCAAGGGGCTTCCTACAATGAGCAGTTCTTC. Amino acids: CATQGASYNEQFF.

There are a few counts of this clonotype. This chain's CDR3 is CASSPRLGAGETQYF. The CDR3 DNA reads TGTGCCAGCAGCCCGAGGTTAGGGGCGGGAGAGACCCAGTACTTC. The V and J genes are TRBV7-2 and TRBJ2-5; D is tentatively TRBD1 or TRBD2 (5 bases each). Trimming removed 5 bases at V and 4 bases at J, with 17 bases between. There are 15 residues in the CDR3. CDR1 SGHTA and CDR2 FQGNSA come from the germline V gene.

There are many counts of this clonotype. The chain links TRBV29-1 to TRBJ2-2; D may be TRBD1 (5 bases). V gave up 5 bases and J gave up 6 bases, with 25 bases separating them. The CDR3 totals 17 residues. Looked up from germline, CDR1 is SQVTM and CDR2 is ANQGSEA. CDR3 sequence reads: CSVKGRSSKGMAGELFF. In DNA form, the CDR3 reads TGCAGCGTTAAGGGGCGTAGCAGCAAGGGGATGGCCGGGGAGCTGTTTTTT.

A few counts support this clonotype. CDR3 protein: CASSYGLAGVPGELFF. Here the CDR3 DNA reads TGTGCCAGCAGTTACGGACTAGCGGGAGTTCCCGGGGAGCTGTTTTTT. The chain links TRBV6-5 to TRBJ2-2, with TRBD2 matching 13 bases. The junction had 3 bases not matched to a gene; V was cut back by 2 bases and J by 6 bases. Germline V gene sequence: CDR1 MNHEY, CDR2 SVGAGI. The CDR3 sequence is 16 residues long.

The V gene is TRBV29-1, the J gene TRBJ2-5; weak D call: TRBD2 (6 bases). V was clipped by 0 bases and J by 3 bases, with 11 bases between them. This CDR3 contains 14 residues. In germline, CDR1 is SQVTM, CDR2 ANQGSEA. The CDR3 DNA follows: TGCAGCGTTGAAGATCGAGGGGAGGAAGAGACCCAGTACTTC. Its protein is CSVEDRGEEETQYF.

This clonotype was observed a few times. The chain joins TRBV7-9 to TRBJ2-7, with 7 bases that match TRBD1. This CDR3 region has 15 residues. V lost 1 base to trimming and J lost 7 bases; unmatched junction nucleotides: 10. Germline CDR1 reads SEHNR; CDR2 reads FQNEAQ (reference sequence). CDR3 region: CASSLEEGGSFEQYF. The CDR3 nucleotides read TGTGCCAGCAGCTTAGAGGAAGGGGGCAGTTTTGAGCAGTACTTC.

This clonotype was recorded at least ten times. The genes are TRBV6-2 or TRBV6-3 and TRBJ2-1; D perhaps matches TRBD1 (5 bases). CDR3 size: 15 residues. Germline V gene data show CDR1 as MNHEY and CDR2 as SVGEGT. V lost 6 bases to trimming and J lost 0 bases, with 12 bases between them. The chain's CDR3 is CASREQVLSYNEQFF. In DNA, the CDR3 is TGTGCCAGCAGAGAACAGGTCCTCTCCTACAATGAGCAGTTCTTC.

The rearrangement joins TRBV29-1 to TRBJ1-1, with TRBD1 matching 7 bases. J lost 0 bases, V lost 8 bases, and 6 bases had no gene match. Germline-derived CDR1 and CDR2 are SQVTM and ANQGSEA. CDR3 length: 13 amino acids. This CDR3 is CSFRTGLNTEAFF. The CDR3 nucleotides are TGCAGCTTCCGGACAGGACTGAACACTGAAGCTTTCTTT.

This chain connects TRBV4-2 to TRBJ2-7; no clear D. This CDR3 region has 14 residues. With 0 bases removed from V and 4 bases from J, the gap between germline ends came to 10 bases. Looked up from germline, CDR1 is LGHNA and CDR2 is YNFKEQ. CDR3 residues: CASSQDITAYEQYF. CDR3 DNA sequence: TGTGCCAGCAGCCAAGATATAACAGCATACGAGCAGTACTTC.

This clonotype has more than one count but fewer than ten. The V gene is TRBV11-2, the J gene TRBJ1-1, with 8 bases that match TRBD1. Unmatched junction bases numbered 8, after V lost 5 bases and J lost 0 bases. The CDR3 is 16 residues long. From germline, CDR1 is SGHAT and CDR2 FQNNGV. The chain's CDR3 is CASSDRQGIMNTEAFF. The DNA for the CDR3 is TGTGCCAGCAGCGATAGACAGGGGATCATGAACACTGAAGCTTTCTTT.

The table lists this clonotype with a few counts. The chain recombines TRBV30 with TRBJ1-6; tentative D call: TRBD1 (6 bases). The CDR3 extends over 14 amino acids. Trimming removed 3 bases at V and 7 bases at J, with 13 bases between. Germline values: CDR1 GTSNPN, CDR2 SVGIG (reference sequence). CDR3 nucleotides: TGTGCCTGGAGAAGCTGGACAGAAAATTCACCCCTCCACTTT. This gives the protein CAWRSWTENSPLHF.

This clonotype was found many times. The CDR3 DNA reads TGTGCCAGCAGCTCCAGAGAGACACCTATCTACGAGCAGTACTTC. It encodes CASSSRETPIYEQYF. The chain carries TRBV7-9 and TRBJ2-7; D unresolved. Per germline, CDR1 SEHNR and CDR2 FQNEAQ (reference sequence). CDR3 length equals 15 residues. Trimming took off 4 bases at V and 3 bases at J, with 16 bases between the two ends. Full variable domain (missing parts from reference TRBV7-9 and TRBJ2-7): DTGVSQNPRHKITKRGQNVTFRCDPISEHNRLYWYRQTLGQGPEFLTYFQNEAQLEKSRLLSDRFSAERPKGSFSTLEIQRTEQGDSAMYLCASSSRETPIYEQYFGPGTRLTVT.

This clonotype appeared a few times. The CDR3, as DNA: TGTGCCAGCAGTTACCAACAGGGCAATCAGCCCCAGCATTTT. The encoded protein is CASSYQQGNQPQHF. This chain connects TRBV6-2 or TRBV6-3 to TRBJ1-5; perhaps TRBD1 as D (5 bases). Trimming stripped 2 bases from V and 2 bases from J, with 7 bases between. The V gene's germline CDR1 is MNHEY and CDR2 SVGEGT. The CDR3 length is 14 residues.

This clonotype was counted between two and nine times. This chain uses TRBV21-1 with TRBJ2-5; TRBD1 reflects the table's D call only, with no check against the DNA. TRBV21-1 is deemed a pseudogene. The CDR3 contains 15 residues. CDR3 loop: CASVNRSWPDETQYF. CDR3 bases: TGTGCCAGCGTTAACAGGAGCTGGCCAGATGAGACCCAGTACTTC.

For this clonotype: A read error is possible here, since a much larger clone lies one base away. The chain recombines TRBV11-1 with TRBJ2-1, with D tentatively TRBD2 (6 bases). This CDR3 is built from 14 residues. The germline V gene encodes CDR1 SGHAT and CDR2 FQDESV (reference sequence). The CDR3 bases are TGTGCCAGCAGCTTTACGGGGGAAGACAATAAGCAGTTCTTC. Its protein is CASSFTGEDNKQFF. Looking up the rest from reference TRBV11-1 and TRBJ2-1 gives the full variable domain: EAEVAQSPRYKITEKSQAVAFWCDPISGHATLYWYRQILGQGPELLVQFQDESVVDDSQLPKDRFSAERLKGVDSTLKIQPAELGDSAMYLCASSFTGEDNKQFFGPGTRLTVL.

This clonotype has just a few counts. This chain connects TRBV6-2 or TRBV6-3 to TRBJ1-5, with a possible D match to TRBD1 (5 bases). The CDR3 loop spans 17 amino acids. V lost 2 bases, J lost 0 bases, and 14 bases lay in between. The germline gives CDR1 MNHEY, CDR2 SVGEGT. Written as DNA, the CDR3 is TGTGCCAGCAGTTACGTGGGGACCCGGTATAGCAATCAGCCCCAGCATTTT. This translates into CASSYVGTRYSNQPQHF.

This clonotype was counted ten times or more. The rearrangement joins TRBV20-1 to TRBJ2-1; D gene uncertain. With 2 bases removed from V and 5 bases from J, the gap between germline ends came to 16 bases. CDR1 DFQATT and CDR2 SNEGSKA come from the germline V gene (reference sequence). CDR3 size: 15 residues. The DNA for the CDR3 is TGCAGTGCTAGATCGGCCCTTAACACGAACAATGAGCAGTTCTTC. Protein product: CSARSALNTNNEQFF.

This clonotype was seen a few times. The chain has TRBV14 and TRBJ2-2; possible D gene TRBD2, 6 bases. With 1 base removed from V and 7 bases from J, the gap between germline ends came to 22 bases. CDR1 is SGHDN, CDR2 FVKESK, per germline. There are 18 residues in the CDR3. The CDR3 bases are TGTGCCAGCAGCCAAGTCAGGCGGGGTCTAGACCCGGACGGGGAGCTGTTTTTT. This translates into CASSQVRRGLDPDGELFF.

This clonotype was observed many times. The chain recombines TRBV6-5 with TRBJ1-6; TRBD1 matches at 9 bases. Germline V gene sequence: CDR1 MNHEY, CDR2 SVGAGI. The CDR3 runs to 15 residues. The ends lost 0 bases at V and 9 bases at J; junction bases unmatched: 3. The CDR3 loop reads CASSYSGTGSSPLHF. In DNA, the CDR3 is TGTGCCAGCAGTTACTCCGGGACAGGGAGTTCACCCCTCCACTTT.

The genes are TRBV5-6 and TRBJ1-2; 8 nucleotides align to TRBD1. Germline V gives CDR1 SGHDT, CDR2 YYEEEE. The CDR3 is 15 amino acids. The junction had 4 bases not matched to a gene; V was cut back by 1 base and J by 2 bases. In DNA, the CDR3 is TGTGCCAGCAGCTTGTACCAGGGGGCCAACTATGGCTACACCTTC. Encoded protein: CASSLYQGANYGYTF.

The chain links TRBV6-1 to TRBJ2-5, with D tentatively TRBD2 (7 bases). Germline loops: CDR1 MNHNS, CDR2 SASEGT. This CDR3 spans 14 amino acids. The ends were cut back, 10 bases at V and 4 bases at J, with 19 bases in the middle. As DNA, the CDR3 is TGTGCCACCTTTTTGGGGGGGCAAGTAGAGACCCAGTACTTC. It specifies CATFLGGQVETQYF.

This clonotype was counted between two and nine times. The J gene is TRBJ1-1, the V gene TRBV29-1; possibly TRBD1 for D (5 bases). Trimming took off 6 bases at V and 7 bases at J, with 18 bases between the two ends. The germline V gene has CDR1 SQVTM and CDR2 ANQGSEA. The CDR3 has 13 residues. Here the CDR3 reads CSVKIGTTDEAFF. The CDR3 DNA follows: TGCAGCGTGAAAATTGGGACGACAGATGAAGCTTTCTTT.

The chain joins TRBV27 to TRBJ2-7, with D perhaps matching TRBD2 (5 bases). Trimming stripped 5 bases from V and 2 bases from J, with 13 bases between. The germline V gene encodes CDR1 MNHEY and CDR2 SMNVEV (reference sequence). This CDR3 is 14 amino acids long. CDR3 amino acids: CASSGLGGAYEQYF. In DNA form, the CDR3 reads TGTGCCAGCAGTGGGTTAGGAGGAGCCTACGAGCAGTACTTC.